One T cell receptor (beta chain) is described in this entry. This entry is derived from a study of OX40 agonist ivuxolimab in advanced cancers. Whole-study context: Participants could have had prior anti-PD-1, anti-PD-L1 or anti-CTLA-4 therapy, and 40% had some.

Sequenced by immunoSEQ multiplex PCR; TCRdb stores in-frame clones only, minus some. The sample consists of 65,000 or so clones, 88% of them appearing once. The CDR3 contains 14 residues. V lost 1 base and J lost 2, with 8 bases in between. The germline V gene has CDR1 SEHNR and CDR2 FQNEAQ (reference sequence). Source: CD4+ or CD8+ T cells sorted from blood, taken in a trial of the OX40 agonist ivuxolimab. This chain uses TRBV7-9 with TRBJ1-1; a weak D match, TRBD1 (6 bases). The receptor comes from an adult with an advanced solid tumor such as melanoma, head and neck, liver or kidney cancer. The CDR3 sequence is CASSLGGPNTEAFF. CDR3 nucleotide sequence: TGTGCCAGCAGCTTAGGGGGGCCCAACACTGAAGCTTTCTTT.